This TCR beta chain was obtained from a study of blood T cell repertoires in COVID-19. Participant ages covered roughly 18 to 89 years across 20 to 30 US areas. The study counted Cohort 3 donors as recovered given two negative PCRs, clearance, or symptom resolution. The CDR3 is 14 residues long. In germline, CDR1 is LGHDT, CDR2 YNNKEL (reference sequence). V shed 6 bases and J 4 bases; nucleotides not matched to a gene: 5. Sequencing used immunoSEQ multiplex PCR; TCRdb keeps in-frame clones, though not all of them. The repertoire holds 250,000 to 400,000 clones, with 90% as singletons. The V and J genes are TRBV3-1 (or the pseudogene TRBV3-2) and TRBJ1-4; TRBD1 aligns across 7 bases. This sequence was found in a man between 60 and 75 years old who had recovered from COVID-19. Sequencing was carried out using PBMCs or T cells enriched from blood (not recorded which). For the CDR3, the DNA is TGTGCCAGCAGGACCGGGACAGTTAATGAAAAACTGTTTTTT. Encoded protein: CASRTGTVNEKLFF.